A single sample gave rise to the 31 T cell receptor beta chains below, sequenced in a study of shared clonotypes between healthy human individuals. Naive CD8 cells lacked CD45RO, underwent positive selection for CCR7 and left out terminally differentiated effector memory CD45RA+ cells. Sequencing used immunoSEQ multiplex PCR; TCRdb keeps in-frame clones, though not all of them. The data show some 2,000,000 clones, just under 95% seen once. The material sequenced was naive CD8+ T cells sorted from blood. The receptors derive from a man younger than 30 in good health.

The CDR3: CASSLAPSAAGNEQFF. The CDR3 DNA is TGTGCCAGCAGCTTAGCCCCTAGCGCAGCAGGCAATGAGCAGTTCTTC. The genes are TRBV13 and TRBJ2-1; TRBD2 is a possible D gene (6 bases). The germline V and J ends were trimmed by 1 base and 6 bases, with 16 bases remaining between them. Per germline, CDR1 PRHDT and CDR2 FYEKMQ (reference sequence). This CDR3 spans 16 amino acids.

The chain couples TRBV7-8 to TRBJ2-7; D unresolved. V lost 1 base to trimming and J lost 3 bases, with 4 bases between them. From germline, CDR1 is SGHVS and CDR2 FQNEAQ. The CDR3 extends over 12 amino acids. CDR3: CASSLDHYEQYF. The CDR3, as DNA: TGTGCCAGCAGCTTAGACCACTACGAGCAGTACTTC.

The chain couples TRBV9 to TRBJ2-2; TRBD2 aligns across 9 bases. Germline V lookup: CDR1 SGDLS, CDR2 YYNGEE. The CDR3 is 16 amino acids. Trimming took 0 bases from V and 5 from J; bases not matched to a gene: 5. CDR3: CASSVEAGGPTGELFF. In DNA, the CDR3 is TGTGCCAGCAGCGTAGAGGCGGGAGGGCCAACCGGGGAGCTGTTTTTT.

The chain has TRBV2 and TRBJ2-7, with 12 bases fitting TRBD2. Germline values: CDR1 SNHLY, CDR2 FYNNEI. The length of the CDR3 is 15 residues. Germline trimming cut 2 bases from V and 6 bases from J; bases unmatched to any gene: 5. The CDR3 sequence: CASSERGLAGSEQYF. In nucleotides, the CDR3 is TGTGCCAGCAGTGAAAGGGGACTAGCGGGTTCCGAGCAGTACTTC.

This chain links TRBV6-1 with TRBJ1-2; no clear D gene. The V and J ends lost 6 bases and 2 bases respectively, with 16 bases between them. The length of the CDR3 is 15 residues. CDR1 MNHNS and CDR2 SASEGT come from the germline V gene. The CDR3 sequence: CASSPWGLNNYGYTF. The CDR3 nucleotides are TGTGCCAGCAGCCCCTGGGGTCTAAACAACTATGGCTACACCTTC.

V usage is TRBV2 and J usage is TRBJ1-5, with D hard to call. Trimming took off 6 bases at V and 4 bases at J, with 10 bases between the two ends. The germline V gene has CDR1 SNHLY and CDR2 FYNNEI. The CDR3 runs to 13 residues. CDR3 loop: CASRAVGNQPQHF. The CDR3 region has the DNA TGTGCCAGCAGAGCAGTGGGGAATCAGCCCCAGCATTTT.

J is TRBJ1-1 and V is TRBV5-1; 9 nucleotides line up with TRBD1. Germline V gives CDR1 SGHRS, CDR2 YFSETQ. The CDR3 loop spans 13 amino acids. After removal of 8 bases from V and 5 bases from J, the junction contained 7 bases not matched to a gene. For the CDR3, the DNA is TGCGCCAGAGGGGACAGGGAAGGAACTGAAGCTTTCTTT. Amino acid sequence: CARGDREGTEAFF.

The rearrangement joins TRBV7-9 to TRBJ1-4; no clear D. Germline V gene data show CDR1 as SEHNR and CDR2 as FQNEAQ (reference sequence). V was clipped by 1 base and J by 0 bases, with 9 bases between them. This CDR3 is built from 16 residues. The CDR3 bases are TGTGCCAGCAGCTTAGGGGTGGCGGCAACTAATGAAAAACTGTTTTTT. It translates to CASSLGVAATNEKLFF.

This chain connects TRBV29-1 to TRBJ2-3, with TRBD2 identical over 7 bases. Germline assignment: CDR1 SQVTM and CDR2 ANQGSEA. J gave up 5 bases and V 1 base, and 9 bases lay outside the gene matches. This CDR3 spans 15 amino acids. CDR3 residues: CSVEVRRGSEDTQYF. The CDR3 nucleotides are TGCAGCGTTGAAGTTCGGCGGGGGTCAGAAGATACGCAGTATTTT.

This clone was found once. The chain couples TRBV9 to TRBJ2-7; 11 bases are a match to TRBD1. The germline CDR1 and CDR2 sequences are SGDLS and YYNGEE. The V and J ends lost 5 bases and 0 bases, in that order; junction bases with no gene match: 4. This CDR3 is built from 15 residues. Written as DNA, the CDR3 is TGTGCCAGCAGTATGGGACAGGGGGGCTCCTACGAGCAGTACTTC. As protein: CASSMGQGGSYEQYF.

The V call is TRBV29-1, the J call TRBJ2-7; a weak D match, TRBD1 (5 bases). Germline assignment: CDR1 SQVTM and CDR2 ANQGSEA. Trimming cost V 4 bases and J 3 bases, with 13 bases left between them. The CDR3 runs 13 residues. The CDR3 protein is CSVAMDTVYEQYF. CDR3 DNA: TGCAGCGTTGCGATGGACACGGTCTACGAGCAGTACTTC.

A single count supports this clone. The J gene is TRBJ2-2, the V gene TRBV5-1; D assignment may be TRBD1 or TRBD2 (6 bases each). V was trimmed by 0 bases and J by 6 bases, leaving 15 bases between them. The CDR3 extends over 16 amino acids. Looked up from germline, CDR1 is SGHRS and CDR2 is YFSETQ. The CDR3 nucleotides read TGCGCCAGCAGCTTGGCAAGGGCAGGGGAGGCCGGGGAGCTGTTTTTT. It specifies CASSLARAGEAGELFF.

A single count supports this clone. The rearrangement uses TRBV14 and TRBJ1-2; D perhaps matches TRBD1 (6 bases). Trimming pared 0 bases from V and 0 bases from J, leaving 14 bases between. Germline CDR1 is SGHDN and CDR2 is FVKESK. The CDR3 covers 17 residues. The CDR3 DNA reads TGTGCCAGCAGCCAAGATCCGGCAGGGGTAGCTAACTATGGCTACACCTTC. It codes for CASSQDPAGVANYGYTF.

This chain uses TRBV13 with TRBJ2-1; D is uncertain. Trimming cost V 2 bases and J 5 bases, with 10 bases left between them. The CDR3 is 14 amino acids. Germline values: CDR1 PRHDT, CDR2 FYEKMQ (reference sequence). CDR3 residues: CASSLLAANNEQFF. The CDR3 nucleotides are TGTGCCAGCAGCTTACTCGCGGCTAACAATGAGCAGTTCTTC.

This chain uses TRBV18 with TRBJ1-1; possibly TRBD1 for D (5 bases). The CDR3 is made up of 16 amino acids. Germline CDR1 and CDR2: KGHSH and LQKENI. Trimming shortened V by 1 base and J by 4 bases, and 16 bases separated the two germline ends. In DNA form, the CDR3 reads TGTGCCAGCTCACCACTGATCAAACCTGGGGGCACTGAAGCTTTCTTT. Protein sequence: CASSPLIKPGGTEAFF. Looking up the rest from reference TRBV18 and TRBJ1-1 gives the full variable domain: NAGVMQNPRHLVRRRGQEARLRCSPMKGHSHVYWYRQLPEEGLKFMVYLQKENIIDESGMPKERFSAEFPKEGPSILRIQQVVRGDSAAYFCASSPLIKPGGTEAFFGQGTRLTVV.

As regards this clone: No conserved phenylalanine or tryptophan ends this CDR3, so it is likely a read error. The genes are TRBV9 and TRBJ2-2, with D possibly being TRBD2 (6 bases). This CDR3 is built from 16 residues. Trimming took off 1 base at V and 2 bases at J, with 12 bases between the two ends. Germline-derived CDR1 and CDR2 are SGDLS and YYNGEE. The CDR3 here is CASSVRGGANTGELFS. CDR3 DNA: TGTGCCAGCAGCGTACGTGGAGGGGCCAACACCGGGGAGCTGTTTTCT.

This chain links TRBV29-1 with TRBJ2-1, with 8 bases matching TRBD2. The germline V gene encodes CDR1 SQVTM and CDR2 ANQGSEA. J was trimmed by 1 base and V by 3 bases; bases with no gene match: 8. CDR3 length equals 16 residues. The CDR3, as DNA: TGCAGCGTTGAGGGGGTAGCGGGAAAATCCTACAATGAGCAGTTCTTC. Translated: CSVEGVAGKSYNEQFF.

In this sample, this clone turned up a few times. Distinct nucleotide sequences in the sample also encode this CDR3. The J gene is TRBJ1-1, the V gene TRBV28, with D uncertain. The length of the CDR3 is 13 residues. CDR1 is MDHEN and CDR2 is SYDVKM in the germline V gene. V lost 2 bases, J lost 0 bases, and 4 bases lay in between. CDR3 sequence reads: CASSLGMNTEAFF. Written as DNA, the CDR3 is TGTGCCAGCAGTTTAGGTATGAACACTGAAGCTTTCTTT.

The J gene is TRBJ2-3, the V gene TRBV6-1, with unresolved D. V was shortened by 9 bases and J by 1 base, with 14 bases between the two germline ends. CDR1 MNHNS and CDR2 SASEGT come from the germline V gene. CDR3 length: 14 amino acids. CDR3 nucleotide sequence: TGTGCCAGTGACCCTTTGTGGGGCACAGATACGCAGTATTTT. Protein: CASDPLWGTDTQYF.

The rearrangement links TRBV6-1 to TRBJ2-7; 7 nucleotides agree with TRBD2. The CDR3 sequence is 13 residues long. The J segment lost 3 bases and the V segment lost 7 bases, leaving 6 bases of the junction unmatched. From germline, CDR1 is MNHNS and CDR2 SASEGT. CDR3 protein: CASTGGSHYEQYF. Written as DNA, the CDR3 is TGTGCCAGCACGGGCGGGAGCCACTACGAGCAGTACTTC.

The CDR3 protein is CASSAQGRYNEQFF. The CDR3 nucleotides are TGTGCCAGCAGCGCACAGGGACGCTACAATGAGCAGTTCTTC. The V gene is TRBV9, the J gene TRBJ2-1; D perhaps matches TRBD1 (6 bases). The length of the CDR3 is 14 residues. With 3 bases removed from V and 3 bases from J, the gap between germline ends came to 10 bases. Germline values: CDR1 SGDLS, CDR2 YYNGEE.

The rearrangement links TRBV19 to TRBJ1-1; no firm D call. Germline V gene lookup returns CDR1 LNHDA and CDR2 SQIVND (reference sequence). CDR3 length: 13 residues. V was clipped by 5 bases and J by 5 bases, with 12 bases between them. CDR3 amino acids: CASSPQLETEAFF. The CDR3 DNA follows: TGTGCCAGTAGTCCCCAGTTGGAGACTGAAGCTTTCTTT.

This chain joins TRBV7-8 and TRBJ2-3; tentatively, D is TRBD2 (5 bases). Germline V lookup: CDR1 SGHVS, CDR2 FQNEAQ. The CDR3 extends over 13 amino acids. Between the trimmed V and J ends, which lost 7 bases and 2 bases, there was a span of 10 bases. CDR3 nucleotides: TGTGCCAGCACCGGAGGACCCACAGATACGCAGTATTTT. Amino acid sequence: CASTGGPTDTQYF.

The CDR3 coding sequence is TGCGCCAGCAGCTTGAGGCCGTTCCCCTACGAGCAGTACTTC. This gives the protein CASSLRPFPYEQYF. The chain carries TRBV5-1 and TRBJ2-7; D not certain. Trimming cost V 1 base and J 2 bases, with 10 bases left between them. Germline CDR1 SGHRS, CDR2 YFSETQ. The CDR3 covers 14 residues. Complete variable domain (other parts from reference TRBV5-1 and TRBJ2-7): KAGVTQTPRYLIKTRGQQVTLSCSPISGHRSVSWYQQTPGQGLQFLFEYFSETQRNKGNFPGRFSGRQFSNSRSEMNVSTLELGDSALYLCASSLRPFPYEQYFGPGTRLTVT.

CDR3 nucleotides: TGTGCCAGCAGTCCCGGGACAGGGGATAACTATGGCTACACCTTC. It yields the protein CASSPGTGDNYGYTF. This chain links TRBV27 with TRBJ1-2, with 10 positions matching TRBD1. Per the germline V gene, CDR1 is MNHEY and CDR2 is SMNVEV (reference sequence). The CDR3 covers 15 residues. V trimming: 5 bases; J trimming: 1 base; junction bases outside the gene matches: 4.

The rearrangement links TRBV27 to TRBJ1-1; no firm D call. Germline values: CDR1 MNHEY, CDR2 SMNVEV (reference sequence). Trimming cost V 7 bases and J 7 bases, with 19 bases left between them. This CDR3 contains 14 residues. The CDR3 region has the DNA TGTGCCAGCACCCCGCTGGGCGGGCGGGGTGAAGCTTTCTTT. Its translation: CASTPLGGRGEAFF.

CDR3 bases: TGTGCCAGCAGCTTAGGGAGGGGGCTCTCCTACGAGCAGTACTTC. Amino acids: CASSLGRGLSYEQYF. The rearrangement uses TRBV5-4 and TRBJ2-7; TRBD1 or TRBD2 may be the D gene (7 bases each). Germline-derived CDR1 and CDR2 are SGHNT and YYREEE (reference sequence). There are 15 residues in the CDR3. With 2 bases removed from V and 0 bases from J, the gap between germline ends came to 12 bases.

The CDR3 here is CAISESVTGGTYNEQFF. CDR3 bases: TGTGCCATCAGTGAGTCAGTTACAGGGGGCACCTACAATGAGCAGTTCTTC. The gene calls are TRBV10-3 and TRBJ2-1, with 9 bases fitting TRBD1. CDR1 and CDR2 (germline): ENHRY, SYGVKD. The trim removed 0 bases at V and 2 bases at J, leaving 5 bases unmatched. The CDR3 loop spans 17 amino acids.

This clone has a single count. This rearrangement joins TRBV4-3 to TRBJ1-4; 10 bases match TRBD1. The CDR3 loop spans 15 amino acids. The ends lost 0 bases at V and 11 bases at J; junction bases unmatched: 6. Germline V gives CDR1 LGHNA, CDR2 YSLEER. The DNA of the CDR3 is TGCGCCAGCAGCCAAGATCACGGGACAGGGGTGAAACTGTTTTTT. It codes for CASSQDHGTGVKLFF.

The chain uses TRBV7-3 and TRBJ1-1, with a tentative D call TRBD1 (5 bases). With 5 bases removed from V and 3 bases from J, the gap between germline ends came to 10 bases. Germline V lookup: CDR1 SGHTA, CDR2 FQGTGA. The CDR3 is 13 amino acids. This CDR3 is CASSRRGDTEAFF. The CDR3 DNA sequence: TGTGCCAGCAGCCGCAGAGGGGACACTGAAGCTTTCTTT.

V is TRBV9 and J is TRBJ2-5, with 9 bases aligning to TRBD2. The ends lost 4 bases at V and 5 bases at J; junction bases unmatched: 3. The CDR3 runs 13 residues. Germline V lookup: CDR1 SGDLS, CDR2 YYNGEE. This chain's CDR3 is CASSSGLAETQYF. The DNA for the CDR3 is TGTGCCAGCAGCTCCGGACTAGCGGAGACCCAGTACTTC.